This TCR beta chain came from a study of PD-1 blockade in classical Hodgkin lymphoma. This table comes from immunoSEQ multiplex PCR, and its TCRdb copy is limited to in-frame clones, with some not included. This repertoire shows 10,000 to 15,000 clones, 70% to 85% found once; its top ten account for less than 25%. Study-level results: It was among complete responders that baseline diversity resembled that of newly diagnosed patients. Newly diagnosed patients were said to have less baseline TCR diversity than healthy donors did.

In the case of this clone: Its antigen is undetermined.

Brentuximab vedotin exposure varied, and every patient relapsed after autologous stem cell transplantation. After PBMCs were thawed, their CD8+ T cells were isolated by magnetic negative selection. The origin of this receptor is a human donor with classical Hodgkin lymphoma. Sequenced here: CD8+ T cells from blood, sampled at baseline.

In DNA form, the CDR3 reads TGTGCCAGCAGCTTGGATAACTCCTACGAGCAGTACTTC. Translation: CASSLDNSYEQYF. The chain employs TRBV5-4 and TRBJ2-7; D call uncertain. Trimming cost V 0 bases and J 0 bases, with 4 bases left between them. Germline V gene lookup returns CDR1 SGHNT and CDR2 YYREEE (reference sequence). The CDR3 runs 13 residues.